These 9 T cell receptor beta chains originate from one sample sequenced in a study of identical twins (dated by TCRdb to the mid-2010s). Library method: 5' RACE. Reads for this sample came from an Illumina HiSeq 2000. TCRdb reanalyzed the raw reads on its own, using fastp at Q25 for trimming and MiXCR for clone calling, and kept in-frame beta chains. CDR3 protein duplicates are merged, each entry listing the most common genes and DNA. In this sample the table shows over 500,000 distinct CDR3 sequences, 22% of which occur a single time. The ten largest account for about 0.99% of the sample. These data were also reused for a study on T cells expressing NK-cell markers.

What was sequenced was CD4+ T cells sorted from blood. The origin of the receptors is a woman aged 18-35 years in good health.

The genes are TRBV9 and TRBJ2-7; D is undetermined. The CDR3 runs 13 residues. Per germline, CDR1 SGDLS and CDR2 YYNGEE. Deletions cut 0 bases from V and 4 bases from J, with 8 bases between. The CDR3 region has the DNA TGTGCCAGCAGCGTAGGGACGGAGTACGAGCAGTACTTC. It codes for CASSVGTEYEQYF.

The rearrangement uses TRBV28 and TRBJ2-1, with a weak D call TRBD2 (6 bases). Germline V gene sequence: CDR1 MDHEN, CDR2 SYDVKM. The CDR3 spans 15 residues. Trimming cost V 5 bases and J 1 base, with 12 bases left between them. This CDR3 reads CASSQTRGSYNEQFF. CDR3 in DNA: TGTGCCAGCAGTCAGACCCGGGGGTCCTACAATGAGCAGTTCTTC. Looking up the rest from reference TRBV28 and TRBJ2-1 gives the full variable domain: DVKVTQSSRYLVKRTGEKVFLECVQDMDHENMFWYRQDPGLGLRLIYFSYDVKMKEKGDIPEGYSVSREKKERFSLILESASTNQTSMYLCASSQTRGSYNEQFFGPGTRLTVL.

The rearrangement joins TRBV18 to TRBJ2-7; TRBD2 matches at 9 bases. With 4 bases clipped from V and 5 bases from J, the junction kept 12 bases outside the gene matches. Germline V gives CDR1 KGHSH, CDR2 LQKENI. The CDR3 spans 16 residues. CDR3 amino acids: CASSLQLIAGADEQYF. The CDR3 bases are TGTGCCAGCTCACTTCAGCTCATAGCGGGAGCCGACGAGCAGTACTTC.

The chain joins TRBV20-1 to TRBJ2-1; 10 nucleotides line up with TRBD2. From germline, CDR1 is DFQATT and CDR2 SNEGSKA (reference sequence). CDR3 size: 13 residues. The V segment lost 0 bases and the J segment 15 bases; nucleotides outside the gene matches: 8. The CDR3 DNA follows: TGCAGTGCTAGAGAGCTAGCGGGAGCCTTGCGGTTCTTC. Its protein product is CSARELAGALRFF.

The sample holds a few counts of this clonotype. The genes are TRBV5-6 and TRBJ2-1, with 7 nucleotides matching TRBD2. From germline, CDR1 is SGHDT and CDR2 YYEEEE. J gave up 9 bases and V 6 bases, and 9 bases lay outside the gene matches. This CDR3 comprises 13 residues. The CDR3 protein is CASIGTTLAEQFF. The CDR3 DNA sequence: TGTGCCAGCATTGGGACTACCCTCGCTGAGCAGTTCTTC. Complete variable domain (other parts from reference TRBV5-6 and TRBJ2-1): DAGVTQSPTHLIKTRGQQVTLRCSPKSGHDTVSWYQQALGQGPQFIFQYYEEEERQRGNFPDRFSGHQFPNYSSELNVNALLLGDSALYLCASIGTTLAEQFFGPGTRLTVL.

The table lists this clonotype with a few counts. The V call is TRBV20-1, the J call TRBJ2-1, with D uncertain. The germline gives CDR1 DFQATT, CDR2 SNEGSKA (reference sequence). V lost 0 bases to trimming and J lost 7 bases, with 10 bases between them. CDR3 size: 13 residues. The CDR3 loop reads CSARDPGRNEQFF. In DNA, the CDR3 is TGCAGTGCTAGAGACCCTGGGCGGAATGAGCAGTTCTTC.

This clonotype appeared many times. The chain uses TRBV12-3 or TRBV12-4 and TRBJ2-6; D unresolved. CDR3 length: 13 amino acids. V shed 5 bases and J shed 1 base, with 3 bases lying between them. CDR3 DNA sequence: TGTGCCAGCAGTCCATCTGGGGCCAACGTCCTGACTTTC. Translated, it gives CASSPSGANVLTF.

V and J are TRBV18 and TRBJ2-1; 9 bases fit TRBD1. V lost 8 bases, J lost 5 bases, and 4 bases stayed unmatched. Germline-derived CDR1 and CDR2 are KGHSH and LQKENI. The CDR3 has 13 residues. CDR3 nucleotide sequence: TGTGCCAGCGGGGACAGGGAAAACAATGAGCAGTTCTTC. The encoded protein is CASGDRENNEQFF. Supplemented by reference TRBV18 and TRBJ2-1, the full variable domain reads NAGVMQNPRHLVRRRGQEARLRCSPMKGHSHVYWYRQLPEEGLKFMVYLQKENIIDESGMPKERFSAEFPKEGPSILRIQQVVRGDSAAYFCASGDRENNEQFFGPGTRLTVL.

This clonotype was seen only a few times. The gene calls are TRBV5-6 and TRBJ2-1; 7 bases agree with TRBD2. V lost 4 bases and J lost 6; bases outside the gene matches: 13. Germline CDR1 is SGHDT and CDR2 is YYEEEE. The CDR3 is made up of 16 amino acids. CDR3 DNA sequence: TGTGCCAGCAGCGCGAGCGGGACCCGGCTGTCCAATGAGCAGTTCTTC. Residues: CASSASGTRLSNEQFF.